This T cell receptor (beta chain) originates from a study of T-cell memory formation after mild COVID-19. This clonotype was seen a handful of times. The TCR alpha and TCR beta cDNA libraries, bearing sample barcodes and UMIs, were generated by 5'RACE using constant-segment primers. MiXCR was run by TCRdb on the 5' RACE reads, yielding one entry per CDR3 protein. This sample carries some 120,000 distinct CDR3 sequences, about 18% of them seen once, and the ten largest clones take about 5.2%. The germline V gene encodes CDR1 SEHNR and CDR2 FQNEAQ (reference sequence). The CDR3 is 15 residues long. Germline trimming cut 5 bases from V and 3 bases from J; bases unmatched to any gene: 5.

This chain connects TRBV7-9 to TRBJ2-1, with 9 bases that match TRBD1. The source material was PBMCs or a T cell subset sorted from them (not recorded which). This sequence was found in a man aged 18-30 years who had mild COVID-19 (a few samples of this study predate the infection). Cell type and time point are not known. CDR3 sequence: CASSRQTGGYNEQFF. CDR3 in DNA: TGTGCCAGCAGCCGCCAGACAGGGGGCTACAATGAGCAGTTCTTC.